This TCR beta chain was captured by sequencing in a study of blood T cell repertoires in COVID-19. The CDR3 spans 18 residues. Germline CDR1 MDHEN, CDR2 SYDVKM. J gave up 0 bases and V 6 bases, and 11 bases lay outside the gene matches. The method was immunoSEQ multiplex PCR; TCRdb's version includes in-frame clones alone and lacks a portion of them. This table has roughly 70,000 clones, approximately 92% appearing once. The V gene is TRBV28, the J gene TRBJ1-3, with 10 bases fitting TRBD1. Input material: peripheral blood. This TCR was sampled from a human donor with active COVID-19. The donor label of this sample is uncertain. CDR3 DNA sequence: TGTGCCAGCAGGACTACCGGGACAGGGGTACACTCTGGAAACACCATATATTTT. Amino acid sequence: CASRTTGTGVHSGNTIYF.